The table lists the clone carrying this T cell receptor (beta chain) with a few counts. Its antigen is undetermined. Germline assignment: CDR1 MGHDK and CDR2 SYGVNS. This CDR3 has 13 residues. V lost 4 bases to trimming and J lost 3 bases; unmatched junction nucleotides: 3. These data come from a study of cytomegalovirus exposure and HLA in healthy donors. Overall study findings and caveats: Productive rates of about 87% or about 30% were seen for most TCR beta V segments in an earlier analysis.

Primers included in the PCR were 60 Vbeta and 13 Jbeta primers. Sequencing was performed with immunoSEQ multiplex PCR; in TCRdb, only in-frame clones are kept and a portion is missing. Here the sample spans roughly 100,000 clones, roughly a tenth being singletons. This rearrangement joins TRBV25-1 to TRBJ2-7; 7 bases fit TRBD1. The specimen was PBMCs. The sequence was obtained from a man aged 40-49 years in good health and CMV-seropositive. In DNA, the CDR3 is TGTGCCAGCAGTGGGAGGACAGGCTACGAGCAGTACTTC. Its protein product is CASSGRTGYEQYF.